Below, 24 T cell receptor beta chains from the same sample are listed, as sequenced in a study of T-cell reconstitution after alpha-beta-depleted transplantation in children. Library preparation (for TCRbeta) was performed with unique molecular identifiers. TCRdb reprocessed the PCR reads via MiXCR and lists one record per CDR3 protein. The sample lists 700,000 to 950,000 distinct CDR3 sequences; 16% were seen once. The sequencing used PBMCs, mostly from graft donor cells, collected 360 days after TCRalphabeta/CD19-depleted stem cell transplant. The receptors originated from a male patient under 18 who had a stem cell transplant for acute lymphoblastic leukemia, so the T cells may come from the graft donor.

This chain connects TRBV5-1 to TRBJ2-5; D is undetermined. The CDR3 consists of 15 residues. Germline values: CDR1 SGHRS, CDR2 YFSETQ. Trimming shortened V by 4 bases and J by 5 bases, and 18 bases separated the two germline ends. The CDR3 sequence is CASSPSGLGQETQYF. As DNA, the CDR3 is TGCGCCAGCAGCCCATCCGGGTTGGGCCAGGAGACCCAGTACTTC.

This sequence joins TRBV6-2 or TRBV6-3 and TRBJ2-6, with D perhaps TRBD1 or TRBD2 (5 bases each). The CDR3 runs 17 residues. The germline V gene has CDR1 MNHEY and CDR2 SVGEGT. The V end was cut by 1 base, the J end by 3 bases, with 13 bases between. In DNA, the CDR3 is TGTGCCAGCAGTTACTGGGACGCAGTCTTTGGGGCCAACGTCCTGACTTTC. Its translation: CASSYWDAVFGANVLTF.

V and J are TRBV10-1 and TRBJ2-4; the D is unclear. The CDR3 contains 16 residues. Trimming cost V 0 bases and J 6 bases, with 15 bases left between them. Germline assignment: CDR1 WNHNN and CDR2 SYGVQD (reference sequence). CDR3 sequence: CASSESWTASSNIQYF. The CDR3 coding sequence is TGCGCCAGCAGTGAGTCTTGGACCGCTTCTTCAAACATTCAGTACTTC.

A few counts support this clonotype. The V call is TRBV5-1, the J call TRBJ2-3; D unresolved. V was cut by 0 bases and J by 2 bases, with 7 bases left in between. The CDR3 sequence is 14 residues long. Germline CDR1 is SGHRS and CDR2 is YFSETQ. The CDR3 reads CASSLDVNTDTQYF. CDR3 bases: TGCGCCAGCAGCTTGGACGTGAACACAGATACGCAGTATTTT.

The chain links TRBV5-1 to TRBJ2-3; 8 bases fit TRBD1. Germline values: CDR1 SGHRS, CDR2 YFSETQ. The ends lost 2 bases at V and 4 bases at J; junction bases unmatched: 12. CDR3 length: 17 amino acids. The CDR3, as DNA: TGCGCCAGCAGCTTCGTTAGTGGCAGGGGGCCTGCAGATACGCAGTATTTT. This codes for CASSFVSGRGPADTQYF.

There are a few counts of this clonotype. The chain carries TRBV24-1 and TRBJ2-1; the D call may be TRBD1 or TRBD2 (5 bases each). Germline V gene lookup returns CDR1 KGHDR and CDR2 SFDVKD. The CDR3 consists of 14 residues. The V and J ends lost 3 bases and 4 bases respectively, with 9 bases between them. CDR3 sequence (DNA): TGTGCCACCAGTGATGGGGACGGGTACAATGAGCAGTTCTTC. Protein product: CATSDGDGYNEQFF.

V usage is TRBV27 and J usage is TRBJ2-5; 12 positions agree with TRBD1. The CDR3 extends over 19 amino acids. J lost 2 bases, V lost 4 bases, and 14 bases had no gene match. Germline V CDR1 and CDR2: MNHEY, SMNVEV (reference sequence). The chain's CDR3 is CASSSTLWDRGQLQETQYF. Written as DNA, the CDR3 is TGTGCCAGCAGTTCAACCCTGTGGGACAGGGGGCAGTTACAAGAGACCCAGTACTTC.

This clonotype was detected ten times or more. The V call is TRBV20-1, the J call TRBJ2-1, with a tentative D call TRBD2 (6 bases). V lost 1 base and J 4 bases, leaving 23 bases between the germline ends. The CDR3 is 18 amino acids. Germline CDR1 reads DFQATT; CDR2 reads SNEGSKA (reference sequence). In DNA form, the CDR3 reads TGCAGTGCTAGAGGGCCGGGGGTCTACGGGAATAGATACAATGAGCAGTTCTTC. It codes for CSARGPGVYGNRYNEQFF.

The chain joins TRBV5-1 to TRBJ2-3; a weak D match, TRBD2 (5 bases). Per the germline V gene, CDR1 is SGHRS and CDR2 is YFSETQ. V was trimmed by 4 bases and J by 1 base, leaving 13 bases between them. CDR3 length: 15 residues. DNA for the CDR3: TGCGCCAGCAGCAACGGAGCGAGGGGCACAGATACGCAGTATTTT. It translates to CASSNGARGTDTQYF.

This clonotype was seen a few times. V is TRBV7-3 and J is TRBJ2-2; D call uncertain. Germline-derived CDR1 and CDR2 are SGHTA and FQGTGA. The length of the CDR3 is 13 residues. V was cut by 5 bases and J by 8 bases, with 12 bases left in between. The CDR3 here is CASSPFDRGELFF. The CDR3 DNA sequence: TGTGCCAGCAGCCCCTTCGATCGGGGGGAGCTGTTTTTT.

This chain joins TRBV19 and TRBJ2-4, with D perhaps matching TRBD1 (8 bases). The CDR3 sequence is 12 residues long. With 4 bases removed from V and 14 bases from J, the gap between germline ends came to 15 bases. Germline CDR1 and CDR2: LNHDA and SQIVND (reference sequence). CDR3 sequence: CASSRRQGREYF. The CDR3 bases are TGTGCCAGTAGTAGGCGACAGGGGAGGGAGTACTTC.

This clonotype was seen a handful of times. The genes are TRBV5-1 and TRBJ2-7, with TRBD2 identical over 11 bases. The CDR3 runs to 17 residues. The V gene end was trimmed by 3 bases and the J gene end by 2 bases; junction bases not matched to a gene: 10. Germline CDR1 is SGHRS and CDR2 is YFSETQ. CDR3 residues: CASSSSIAGGPPYEQYF. CDR3 coding DNA: TGCGCCAGCAGCTCGTCCATAGCGGGAGGGCCTCCCTACGAGCAGTACTTC.

This clonotype was detected only a few times. The chain links TRBV11-1 to TRBJ2-5; 13 nucleotides match TRBD2. The germline gives CDR1 SGHAT, CDR2 FQDESV (reference sequence). This CDR3 is built from 18 residues. The V and J ends lost 0 bases and 1 base, in that order; junction bases with no gene match: 5. The DNA for the CDR3 is TGTGCCAGCAGCTTAGCCCTGGGACTAGCGGGACCCCAAGAGACCCAGTACTTC. This encodes CASSLALGLAGPQETQYF.

This clonotype was seen a handful of times. J is TRBJ2-4 and V is TRBV7-2; 9 nucleotides line up with TRBD2. The ends lost 10 bases at V and 1 base at J; junction bases unmatched: 8. The V gene's germline CDR1 is SGHTA and CDR2 FQGNSA. The CDR3 runs 15 residues. In DNA form, the CDR3 reads TGTGCCACCACCCCTAGCGGGATGGCCAAAAACATTCAGTACTTC. This encodes CATTPSGMAKNIQYF.

CDR3 protein: CASSRGQGGTHEQYF. CDR3 nucleotide sequence: TGTGCCAGCTCACGGGGACAGGGCGGCACTCACGAGCAGTACTTC. This chain joins TRBV18 and TRBJ2-7; 9 bases are shared with TRBD1. This CDR3 spans 15 amino acids. The germline gives CDR1 KGHSH, CDR2 LQKENI. J gave up 5 bases and V 4 bases, and 9 bases lay outside the gene matches.

This clonotype was counted many times. CDR3: CASSYSSAGGLYEQYF. In nucleotides, the CDR3 is TGTGCCAGCAGTTACTCGTCCGCGGGAGGTCTCTACGAGCAGTACTTC. The chain uses TRBV6-5 and TRBJ2-7; 8 bases map to TRBD2. The CDR3 spans 16 residues. From germline, CDR1 is MNHEY and CDR2 SVGAGI. After removal of 0 bases from V and 3 bases from J, the junction contained 7 bases not matched to a gene.

This sequence joins TRBV13 and TRBJ2-1, with a tentative D call TRBD1 (6 bases). The CDR3 contains 17 residues. From germline, CDR1 is PRHDT and CDR2 FYEKMQ (reference sequence). V was trimmed by 2 bases and J by 5 bases, leaving 19 bases between them. Written as DNA, the CDR3 is TGTGCCAGCAGCTTAAGAATCTGGTATGGACAGAACAATGAGCAGTTCTTC. It translates to CASSLRIWYGQNNEQFF.

The chain combines TRBV6-1 with TRBJ2-3; 14 bases map to TRBD2. From germline, CDR1 is MNHNS and CDR2 SASEGT. The CDR3 loop spans 15 amino acids. The ends lost 6 bases at V and 5 bases at J; junction bases unmatched: 4. CDR3 sequence reads: CASSWTSGRQDTQYF. In DNA, the CDR3 is TGTGCCAGCAGCTGGACTAGCGGGAGGCAAGATACGCAGTATTTT.

This clonotype was counted many times. The chain carries TRBV5-1 and TRBJ2-1; 8 bases match TRBD2. The CDR3 runs to 15 residues. The V gene end was trimmed by 2 bases and the J gene end by 3 bases; junction bases not matched to a gene: 4. CDR1 SGHRS and CDR2 YFSETQ come from the germline V gene. CDR3 residues: CASSFSSGSYNEQFF. In nucleotides, the CDR3 is TGCGCCAGCAGCTTTTCCAGCGGGAGCTACAATGAGCAGTTCTTC.

The chain recombines TRBV12-3 or TRBV12-4 with TRBJ1-5; 9 positions match TRBD1. Unmatched junction bases numbered 13, after V lost 7 bases and J lost 9 bases. This CDR3 has 15 residues. Written as DNA, the CDR3 is TGTGCCAGCAACCAGAGGGGGACAGGGCGCGGGCCCCAGCATTTT. The encoded protein is CASNQRGTGRGPQHF.

The V gene is TRBV10-3, the J gene TRBJ2-1; 10 bases match TRBD2. The CDR3 has 19 amino acids. CDR1 and CDR2 from the germline V gene are ENHRY and SYGVKD. J lost 4 bases, V lost 6 bases, and 18 bases had no gene match. The CDR3 is CAISNPGTLAGDQYNEQFF. The CDR3 DNA reads TGTGCCATCAGCAACCCCGGTACTCTAGCGGGAGACCAGTACAATGAGCAGTTCTTC.

V usage is TRBV29-1 and J usage is TRBJ2-7; no clear D. Trimming took off 4 bases at V and 1 base at J, with 14 bases between the two ends. Germline lookup yields CDR1 SQVTM and CDR2 ANQGSEA. This CDR3 has 14 amino acids. The CDR3 reads CSVGRQAPSYEQYF. CDR3 bases: TGCAGCGTTGGACGGCAGGCCCCTTCCTACGAGCAGTACTTC.

This clonotype was detected only a few times. The rearrangement uses TRBV29-1 and TRBJ2-7; no firm D call. Germline loops: CDR1 SQVTM, CDR2 ANQGSEA. The V end was cut by 7 bases, the J end by 2 bases, with 12 bases between. This CDR3 contains 12 residues. The CDR3 loop is CSALGNTYEQYF. As DNA, the CDR3 is TGCAGCGCATTAGGCAACACCTACGAGCAGTACTTC.

This chain connects TRBV7-9 to TRBJ2-3; D is undetermined. V lost 5 bases and J lost 7, with 10 bases in between. The CDR3 is made up of 12 amino acids. Germline CDR1 reads SEHNR; CDR2 reads FQNEAQ (reference sequence). The CDR3 DNA reads as TGTGCCAGCAGCCCTACATTAAATACGCAGTATTTT. This sequence encodes CASSPTLNTQYF.